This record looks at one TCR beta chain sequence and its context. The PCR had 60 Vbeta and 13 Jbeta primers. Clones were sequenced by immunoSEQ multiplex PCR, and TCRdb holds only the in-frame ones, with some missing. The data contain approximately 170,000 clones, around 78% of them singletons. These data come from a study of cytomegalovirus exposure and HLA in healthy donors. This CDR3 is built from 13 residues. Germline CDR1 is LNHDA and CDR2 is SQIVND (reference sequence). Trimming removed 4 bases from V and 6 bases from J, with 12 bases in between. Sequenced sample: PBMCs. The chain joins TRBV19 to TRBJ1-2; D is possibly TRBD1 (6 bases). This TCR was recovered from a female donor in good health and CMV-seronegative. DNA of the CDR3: TGTGCCAGTAGTACGGAGACAGGCAATGGCTACACCTTC. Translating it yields CASSTETGNGYTF. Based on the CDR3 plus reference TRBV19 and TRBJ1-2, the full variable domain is DGGITQSPKYLFRKEGQNVTLSCEQNLNHDAMYWYRQDPGQGLRLIYYSQIVNDFQKGDIAEGYSVSREKKESFPLTVTSAQKNPTAFYLCASSTETGNGYTFGSGTRLTVV.